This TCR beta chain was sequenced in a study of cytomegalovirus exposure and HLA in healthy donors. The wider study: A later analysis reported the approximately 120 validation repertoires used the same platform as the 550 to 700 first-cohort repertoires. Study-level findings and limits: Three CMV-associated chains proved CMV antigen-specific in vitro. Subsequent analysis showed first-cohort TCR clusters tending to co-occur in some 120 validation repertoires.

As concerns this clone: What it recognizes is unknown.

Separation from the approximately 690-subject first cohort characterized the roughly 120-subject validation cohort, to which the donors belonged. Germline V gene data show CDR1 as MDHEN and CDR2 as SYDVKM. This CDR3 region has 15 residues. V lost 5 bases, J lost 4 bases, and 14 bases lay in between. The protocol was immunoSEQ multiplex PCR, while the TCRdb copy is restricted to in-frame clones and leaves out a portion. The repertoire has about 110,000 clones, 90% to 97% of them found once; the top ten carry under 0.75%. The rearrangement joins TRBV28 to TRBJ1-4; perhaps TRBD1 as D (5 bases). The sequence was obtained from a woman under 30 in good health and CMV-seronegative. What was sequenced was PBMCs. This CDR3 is CASSVTRDYNEKLFF. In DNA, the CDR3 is TGTGCCAGCAGTGTAACCCGGGACTATAATGAAAAACTGTTTTTT.